This TCR beta chain was recorded in a study of T cells in Graves' hyperthyroidism and ophthalmopathy. The CDR3 consists of 12 residues. After removal of 3 bases from V and 10 bases from J, the junction contained 4 bases not matched to a gene. Amplification targeted TCR beta CDR3 regions from RNA transcripts. The HTBI primer set served for first-round RT-PCR of the TCR CDR3. MiXCR, run by TCRdb on the multiplex PCR reads, gives a single entry per CDR3 protein. The table lists over 700,000 distinct CDR3 sequences, over 35% of them singletons. V gene TRBV12-3 or TRBV12-4 combines with J gene TRBJ1-2; 8 bases match TRBD1. The sequence derives from a middle-aged woman with Graves' hyperthyroidism. Sample: blood. The CDR3 here is CASSLMDRDYTF. For the CDR3, the DNA is TGTGCCAGCAGTTTGATGGACAGGGACTACACCTTC.